Shown below are 7 T cell receptor beta chains from a single sample sequenced in a study of cytomegalovirus exposure and HLA in healthy donors. The assay was immunoSEQ multiplex PCR, and TCRdb's table has in-frame clones only and misses some. The sample contains about 150,000 clones, around 90% of which appear only once. The sequenced sample was PBMCs. These receptors originate from a woman younger than 30 in good health and CMV-seropositive.

The chain couples TRBV15 to TRBJ2-7, with D maybe TRBD1 (6 bases). The CDR3 is made up of 18 amino acids. The germline V gene encodes CDR1 LNHNV and CDR2 YYDKDF (reference sequence). Trimming took 3 bases from V and 4 from J, leaving 25 bases between them. The CDR3 bases are TGTGCCACCAGCAGGACAGGAGACGGGGCCACTAAGGATTACGAGCAGTACTTC. This sequence encodes CATSRTGDGATKDYEQYF.

The rearrangement joins TRBV30 to TRBJ2-1, with D maybe TRBD1 (5 bases). Trimming left V 5 bases short and J 4 bases short, with 12 bases between. This CDR3 contains 13 residues. CDR1 is GTSNPN and CDR2 is SVGIG in the germline V gene (reference sequence). This CDR3 reads CAWEQGWYNEQFF. DNA for the CDR3: TGTGCCTGGGAGCAGGGTTGGTACAATGAGCAGTTCTTC.

The chain links TRBV5-1 to TRBJ1-4; 7 bases map to TRBD1. CDR1 and CDR2 from the germline V gene are SGHRS and YFSETQ. After removal of 3 bases from V and 4 bases from J, the junction contained 6 bases not matched to a gene. The CDR3 runs to 15 residues. The CDR3 here is CASSSETGFNEKLFF. Written as DNA, the CDR3 is TGCGCCAGCAGCTCTGAGACAGGGTTTAATGAAAAACTGTTTTTT.

The chain carries TRBV19 and TRBJ2-1, with 7 bases lining up with TRBD1. The germline CDR1 and CDR2 sequences are LNHDA and SQIVND (reference sequence). After removal of 7 bases from V and 0 bases from J, the junction contained 9 bases not matched to a gene. There are 16 residues in the CDR3. The CDR3 loop reads CASNSGRDSSYNEQFF. CDR3 in DNA: TGTGCCAGTAATTCCGGACGGGACAGCTCCTACAATGAGCAGTTCTTC. The whole variable domain, filled in from reference TRBV19 and TRBJ2-1, reads DGGITQSPKYLFRKEGQNVTLSCEQNLNHDAMYWYRQDPGQGLRLIYYSQIVNDFQKGDIAEGYSVSREKKESFPLTVTSAQKNPTAFYLCASNSGRDSSYNEQFFGPGTRLTVL.

The V and J genes are TRBV7-2 and TRBJ2-7; the match to TRBD1 covers 7 bases. This CDR3 region has 16 residues. After removal of 5 bases from V and 0 bases from J, the junction contained 10 bases not matched to a gene. CDR1 is SGHTA, CDR2 FQGNSA, per germline. Here the CDR3 reads CASSTAGQAYSYEQYF. The CDR3 nucleotides are TGTGCCAGCAGCACAGCCGGACAGGCCTACTCCTACGAGCAGTACTTC.

The V and J genes are TRBV27 and TRBJ2-1; 10 nucleotides agree with TRBD2. The germline V gene has CDR1 MNHEY and CDR2 SMNVEV (reference sequence). The CDR3 has 15 amino acids. V lost 4 bases, J lost 3 bases, and 3 bases stayed unmatched. The CDR3 protein is CASSWPSGSYNEQFF. The CDR3 DNA is TGTGCCAGCAGTTGGCCTAGCGGGAGCTACAATGAGCAGTTCTTC.

The genes are TRBV11-3 and TRBJ2-7; D gene ambiguous. CDR3 length: 14 residues. Germline-derived CDR1 and CDR2 are SGHNT and YENEEA. V lost 7 bases and J 0 bases, leaving 13 bases between the germline ends. The CDR3, as DNA: TGTGCCAGCACCCCCGTCCCGGGCTCCTACGAGCAGTACTTC. Residues: CASTPVPGSYEQYF.